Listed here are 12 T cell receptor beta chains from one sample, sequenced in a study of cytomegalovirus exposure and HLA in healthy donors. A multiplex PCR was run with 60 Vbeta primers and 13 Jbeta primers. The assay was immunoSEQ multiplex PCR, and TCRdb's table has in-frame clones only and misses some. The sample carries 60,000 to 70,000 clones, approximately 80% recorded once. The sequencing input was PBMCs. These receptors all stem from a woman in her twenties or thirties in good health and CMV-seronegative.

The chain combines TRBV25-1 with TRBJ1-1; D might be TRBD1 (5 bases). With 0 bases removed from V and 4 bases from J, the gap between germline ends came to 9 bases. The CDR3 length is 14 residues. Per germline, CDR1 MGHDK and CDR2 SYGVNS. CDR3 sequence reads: CASSEYGGSTEAFF. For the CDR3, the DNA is TGTGCCAGCAGTGAATATGGGGGGAGCACTGAAGCTTTCTTT.

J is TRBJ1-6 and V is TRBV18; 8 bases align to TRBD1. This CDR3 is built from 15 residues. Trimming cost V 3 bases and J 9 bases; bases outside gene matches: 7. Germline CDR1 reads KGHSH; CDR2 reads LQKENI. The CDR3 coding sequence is TGTGCCAGCTCACCGGGCAGGGGGCATGGTTCACCCCTCCACTTT. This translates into CASSPGRGHGSPLHF.

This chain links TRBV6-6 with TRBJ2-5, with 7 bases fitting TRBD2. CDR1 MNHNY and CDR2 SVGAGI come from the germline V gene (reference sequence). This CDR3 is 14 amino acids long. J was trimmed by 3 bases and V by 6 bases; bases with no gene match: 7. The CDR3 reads CASSGRYEKETQYF. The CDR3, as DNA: TGTGCCAGCAGCGGGAGGTACGAGAAAGAGACCCAGTACTTC.

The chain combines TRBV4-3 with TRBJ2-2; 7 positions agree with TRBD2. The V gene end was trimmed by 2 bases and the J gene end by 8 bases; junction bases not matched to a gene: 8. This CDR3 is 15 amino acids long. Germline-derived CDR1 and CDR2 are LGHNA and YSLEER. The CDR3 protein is CASSQLRLALGELFF. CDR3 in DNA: TGCGCCAGCAGCCAACTCAGACTAGCACTGGGGGAGCTGTTTTTT.

The CDR3 is CASSFRGQGTDTQYF. The CDR3 region has the DNA TGTGCCAGCAGCTTCAGGGGGCAAGGGACAGATACGCAGTATTTT. J is TRBJ2-3 and V is TRBV5-8, with 8 bases matching TRBD1. Germline V gene sequence: CDR1 SGHTS, CDR2 YDEGEE. The ends lost 2 bases at V and 3 bases at J; junction bases unmatched: 5. This CDR3 comprises 15 residues.

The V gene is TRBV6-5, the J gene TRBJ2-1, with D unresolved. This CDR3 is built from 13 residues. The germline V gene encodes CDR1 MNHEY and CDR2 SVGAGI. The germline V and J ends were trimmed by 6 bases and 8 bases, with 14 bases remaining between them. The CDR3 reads CASSPTLVDEQFF. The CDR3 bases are TGTGCCAGCAGCCCAACGTTAGTAGATGAGCAGTTCTTC.

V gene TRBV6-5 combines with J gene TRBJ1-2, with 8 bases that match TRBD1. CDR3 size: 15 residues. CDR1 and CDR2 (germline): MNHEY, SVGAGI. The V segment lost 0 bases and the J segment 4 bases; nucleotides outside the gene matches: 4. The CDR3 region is CASSYSGGTGYGYTF. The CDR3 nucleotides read TGTGCCAGCAGTTACTCCGGCGGGACAGGCTATGGCTACACCTTC.

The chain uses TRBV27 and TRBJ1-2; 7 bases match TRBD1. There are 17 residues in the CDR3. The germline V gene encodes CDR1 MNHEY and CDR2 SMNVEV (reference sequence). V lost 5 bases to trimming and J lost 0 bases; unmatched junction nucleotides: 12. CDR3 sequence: CASSPTGQPYSNYGYTF. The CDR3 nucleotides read TGTGCCAGCAGTCCCACGGGACAGCCTTACTCTAACTATGGCTACACCTTC.

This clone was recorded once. The CDR3 sequence: CASSRGGGELFF. The CDR3 DNA is TGTGCCAGCAGCCGGGGGGGCGGGGAGCTGTTTTTT. This chain links TRBV9 with TRBJ2-2; 8 positions agree with TRBD2. Germline V gene lookup returns CDR1 SGDLS and CDR2 YYNGEE. The CDR3 totals 12 residues. With 4 bases clipped from V and 7 bases from J, the junction kept 0 bases outside the gene matches.

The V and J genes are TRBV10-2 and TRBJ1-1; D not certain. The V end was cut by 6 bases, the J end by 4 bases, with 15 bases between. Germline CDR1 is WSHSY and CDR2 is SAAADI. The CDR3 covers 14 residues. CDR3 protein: CASRETPTGTEAFF. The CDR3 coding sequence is TGCGCCAGCAGGGAGACCCCGACGGGCACTGAAGCTTTCTTT.

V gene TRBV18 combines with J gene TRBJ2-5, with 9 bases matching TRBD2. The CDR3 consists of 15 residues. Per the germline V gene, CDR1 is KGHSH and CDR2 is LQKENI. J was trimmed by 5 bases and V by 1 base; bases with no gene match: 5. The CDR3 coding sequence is TGTGCCAGCTCACCACAGAGCGGGGGGATCGAGACCCAGTACTTC. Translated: CASSPQSGGIETQYF.

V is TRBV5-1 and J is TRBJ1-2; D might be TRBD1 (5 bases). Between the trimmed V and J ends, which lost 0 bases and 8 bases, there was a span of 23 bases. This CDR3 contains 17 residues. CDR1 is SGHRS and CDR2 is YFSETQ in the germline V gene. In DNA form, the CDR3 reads TGCGCCAGCAGCTTGGTTGGGACTTCTCCTTTATCTTCGGGCTACACCTTC. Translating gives CASSLVGTSPLSSGYTF.